This T cell receptor (beta chain) was captured by sequencing in a study of blood T cell repertoires in COVID-19. Study in general: Acute and convalescent COVID-19 samples came from the United States, Italy and Spain. T cells, B-cell-depleted T cells, or PBMCs supplied cDNA or gDNA.

The authors' processing: The assay estimated nucleated cells by amplifying reference gene primers. The protocol was immunoSEQ multiplex PCR, while the TCRdb copy is restricted to in-frame clones and leaves out a portion. The D gene and trimming were derived from the DNA, and the V and J assignments and clone size from that table. The sample includes 21,000 or so clones, roughly 90% of them seen just once. The CDR3 is 15 residues long. V shed 2 bases, J shed 5 bases, and the junction held 6 bases outside the gene matches. Germline CDR1 reads WNHNN; CDR2 reads SYGVQD (reference sequence). The source is a human donor in a cohort sampled during active COVID-19. Sequenced input: peripheral blood. This sequence joins TRBV10-1 and TRBJ2-5, with TRBD2 matching over 9 bases. The CDR3: CASSEAGGGWETQYF. CDR3 sequence (DNA): TGCGCCAGCAGTGAGGCGGGAGGGGGCTGGGAGACCCAGTACTTC.